Listed below are T cell receptor beta chains from one sample, sequenced in a study of shared clonotypes between healthy human individuals. TCRdb's table, derived via immunoSEQ multiplex PCR, lists solely in-frame clones and lacks some. The top ten hold about a tenth of the sample, which has some 350,000 clones, around 74% seen once. Sequences were obtained from memory CD4+ T cells sorted from blood. The receptors shown here come from a young man in good health. Both conserved end residues are part of each CDR3. D genes are given only for firm matches. Size tells how often a clone was seen (once, few, many) or the class of an expanded clone, and some rows leave it out.

v_call: TRBV11-2
clone_size: NA
j_call: TRBJ1-4
d_call: NA
cdr3_nt: TGTGCCAGCAGCTTAGTAGTGCCAGAGACTAATGAAAAACTGTTTTTT
cdr3_aa: CASSLVVPETNEKLFF

v_call: TRBV27
clone_size: NA
j_call: TRBJ2-5
d_call: NA
cdr3_nt: TGTGCCAGCAGAATTGGGACCAATACGGAGACCCAGTACTTC
cdr3_aa: CASRIGTNTETQYF

v_call: TRBV10-3
clone_size: NA
j_call: TRBJ1-4
d_call: NA
cdr3_nt: TGTGCCATCAGTGAGTCCCCTCTTAATGAAAAACTGTTTTTT
cdr3_aa: CAISESPLNEKLFF

v_call: TRBV19
clone_size: NA
j_call: TRBJ2-2
d_call: NA
cdr3_nt: TGTGCCAGTAGTATAGCAAACAGGCCAAACACCGGGGAGCTGTTTTTT
cdr3_aa: CASSIANRPNTGELFF

v_call: TRBV19
clone_size: NA
j_call: TRBJ2-1
d_call: NA
cdr3_nt: TGTGCCAGTAGTATTTTGGGACTTAGAGACTACAATGAGCAGTTCTTC
cdr3_aa: CASSILGLRDYNEQFF

v_call: TRBV19
clone_size: NA
j_call: TRBJ2-3
d_call: NA
cdr3_nt: TGTGCCAGTAGTAAAGGGGCAGGGTCCACAGATACGCAGTATTTT
cdr3_aa: CASSKGAGSTDTQYF

v_call: TRBV5-5
clone_size: NA
j_call: TRBJ2-3
d_call: NA
cdr3_nt: TGTGCCAGCAGCAGGGGACTTCCGAGCACAGATACGCAGTATTTT
cdr3_aa: CASSRGLPSTDTQYF

v_call: TRBV11-2
clone_size: NA
j_call: TRBJ1-3
d_call: NA
cdr3_nt: TGTGCCAGCAGCTCCGGGTCGCTCACCATATATTTT
cdr3_aa: CASSSGSLTIYF

v_call: TRBV28
clone_size: NA
j_call: TRBJ1-5
d_call: TRBD1
cdr3_nt: TGTGCCAGCAGTACCCTCGGACAGGGATTACGAAGCAATCAGCCCCAGCATTTT
cdr3_aa: CASSTLGQGLRSNQPQHF

v_call: TRBV10-3
clone_size: few
j_call: TRBJ2-5
d_call: NA
cdr3_nt: TGTGCCATCAGCCATAGCCGGGAGACCCAGTACTTC
cdr3_aa: CAISHSRETQYF

v_call: TRBV6-5
clone_size: NA
j_call: TRBJ2-7
d_call: TRBD1
cdr3_nt: TGTGCCAGCAGTTACCGACGTCCCGGGACAGGGGGCGAGCAGTACTTC
cdr3_aa: CASSYRRPGTGGEQYF

v_call: TRBV7-9
clone_size: NA
j_call: TRBJ2-1
d_call: TRBD2
cdr3_nt: TGTGCCAGCAGCTTACCGGGACTAGCGGGAGGGGGTGAGCAGTTCTTC
cdr3_aa: CASSLPGLAGGGEQFF

v_call: TRBV6-1
clone_size: NA
j_call: TRBJ1-5
d_call: NA
cdr3_nt: TGTGCCAGCAATACAGGCAATAGCAATCAGCCCCAGCATTTT
cdr3_aa: CASNTGNSNQPQHF

v_call: TRBV29-1
clone_size: NA
j_call: TRBJ2-3
d_call: NA
cdr3_nt: TGCAGCGTTGTTCCGGCAACAGATACGCAGTATTTT
cdr3_aa: CSVVPATDTQYF

v_call: TRBV7-8
clone_size: NA
j_call: TRBJ2-7
d_call: NA
cdr3_nt: TGTGCCAGCAGCTTAGTTGCGGGGAACGAGCAGTACTTC
cdr3_aa: CASSLVAGNEQYF

v_call: TRBV6-1
clone_size: few
j_call: TRBJ2-7
d_call: NA
cdr3_nt: TGTGCCAGCAGTGATTGGCCCCAGGCCGAGCAGTACTTC
cdr3_aa: CASSDWPQAEQYF

v_call: TRBV25-1
clone_size: NA
j_call: TRBJ1-2
d_call: NA
cdr3_nt: TGTGCCAGCAGTAGGGCTAATGGCTACACCTTC
cdr3_aa: CASSRANGYTF

v_call: TRBV7-9
clone_size: NA
j_call: TRBJ2-3
d_call: NA
cdr3_nt: TGTGCCAGCAGCGACCAGGGGCTGGGATTGCTTGCCACGCAGTATTTT
cdr3_aa: CASSDQGLGLLATQYF

v_call: TRBV10-3
clone_size: NA
j_call: TRBJ1-5
d_call: NA
cdr3_nt: TGTGCCATCAGAGGGACCCAGAATCAGCCCCAGCATTTT
cdr3_aa: CAIRGTQNQPQHF

v_call: TRBV6-1
clone_size: NA
j_call: TRBJ2-7
d_call: NA
cdr3_nt: TGTGCCAGCATCCCACCCGGGGGTTCCTACGAGCAGTACTTC
cdr3_aa: CASIPPGGSYEQYF

v_call: TRBV13
clone_size: NA
j_call: TRBJ2-7
d_call: NA
cdr3_nt: TGTGCCAGCAGCTCTTACGACAGATCCGAGCAGTACTTC
cdr3_aa: CASSSYDRSEQYF

v_call: TRBV5-4
clone_size: once
j_call: TRBJ2-7
d_call: TRBD2
cdr3_nt: TGTGCCAGCAGCTTGGCGGCGGGAGGCTACGAGCAGTACTTC
cdr3_aa: CASSLAAGGYEQYF

v_call: TRBV2
clone_size: NA
j_call: TRBJ2-1
d_call: NA
cdr3_nt: TGTGCCAGCCTGCCCCAAGGGCCGTCTGTTGAGCAGTTCTTC
cdr3_aa: CASLPQGPSVEQFF

v_call: TRBV5-1
clone_size: few
j_call: TRBJ2-5
d_call: TRBD1
cdr3_nt: TGCGCCAGCAGCTCCGGACAGGGTGAGGGGAGCCAGTACTTC
cdr3_aa: CASSSGQGEGSQYF

v_call: TRBV30
clone_size: NA
j_call: TRBJ2-7
d_call: NA
cdr3_nt: TGTGCCTGGAACAGCGGAACCTCCTACGAGCAGTACTTC
cdr3_aa: CAWNSGTSYEQYF

v_call: TRBV16
clone_size: NA
j_call: TRBJ2-5
d_call: TRBD2
cdr3_nt: TGTGCCAGCAGCCAATTGATAGGACTAGGTCCCGATGGGACCCAGTACTTC
cdr3_aa: CASSQLIGLGPDGTQYF

v_call: TRBV25-1
clone_size: NA
j_call: TRBJ2-3
d_call: TRBD2
cdr3_nt: TGTGCCAGCAGTGGGACTAGCGGGAGAGTGGTGGATACGCAGTATTTT
cdr3_aa: CASSGTSGRVVDTQYF

v_call: TRBV11-2
clone_size: NA
j_call: TRBJ2-7
d_call: NA
cdr3_nt: TGTGCCAGCAGCTTAGGGCCCTGGGAATGGGTCGAGCAGTACTTC
cdr3_aa: CASSLGPWEWVEQYF

v_call: TRBV5-4
clone_size: NA
j_call: TRBJ2-4
d_call: NA
cdr3_nt: TGTGCCAGCAGCTTGAGAGGGACTCTAGCCAAAAACATTCAGTACTTC
cdr3_aa: CASSLRGTLAKNIQYF

v_call: TRBV7-3
clone_size: NA
j_call: TRBJ2-3
d_call: NA
cdr3_nt: TGTGCCAGCAGTCCATCGGGAGACACAGATACGCAGTATTTT
cdr3_aa: CASSPSGDTDTQYF

v_call: TRBV6-5
clone_size: NA
j_call: TRBJ1-2
d_call: NA
cdr3_nt: TGTGCCACACGAGGGCAGTTGGGCTACACCTTC
cdr3_aa: CATRGQLGYTF

v_call: TRBV7-6
clone_size: NA
j_call: TRBJ2-1
d_call: TRBD1
cdr3_nt: TGTGCCAGCAGCTACTACCCTCCCGGGACAGGGGGCTCCAATGAGCAGTTCTTC
cdr3_aa: CASSYYPPGTGGSNEQFF

v_call: TRBV18
clone_size: NA
j_call: TRBJ1-6
d_call: TRBD1
cdr3_nt: TGTGCCAGCTCACCGGGGACAGGGGTCAATTCACCCCTCCACTTT
cdr3_aa: CASSPGTGVNSPLHF

v_call: TRBV18
clone_size: NA
j_call: TRBJ2-3
d_call: NA
cdr3_nt: TGTGCCAGCTCACCAGTCTCCGGGGGAGATACGCAGTATTTT
cdr3_aa: CASSPVSGGDTQYF

v_call: TRBV11-2
clone_size: many
j_call: TRBJ2-1
d_call: NA
cdr3_nt: TGTGCCAGCAGCTTAGGGGCGGCATACAATGAGCAGTTCTTC
cdr3_aa: CASSLGAAYNEQFF

v_call: TRBV19
clone_size: NA
j_call: TRBJ2-3
d_call: NA
cdr3_nt: TGTGCCAGTAATAGGGGTTCGGCGGGGAGAAGCACAGATACGCAGTATTTT
cdr3_aa: CASNRGSAGRSTDTQYF

v_call: TRBV4-1
clone_size: NA
j_call: TRBJ2-7
d_call: NA
cdr3_nt: TGCGCCAGCAGCCAAGACCGGGACACGTCCTACGAGCAGTACTTC
cdr3_aa: CASSQDRDTSYEQYF

v_call: TRBV5-6
clone_size: NA
j_call: TRBJ1-1
d_call: NA
cdr3_nt: TGTGCCAGCAGAACGAGGGGAAACACTGAAGCTTTCTTT
cdr3_aa: CASRTRGNTEAFF

v_call: TRBV5-6
clone_size: NA
j_call: TRBJ1-1
d_call: NA
cdr3_nt: TGTGCCAGCCGTAGAGGGAACACTGAAGCTTTCTTT
cdr3_aa: CASRRGNTEAFF